The rows below give T cell receptor beta chains drawn from one sample of a study of blood T cell repertoires in COVID-19. Sequencing was performed with immunoSEQ multiplex PCR; in TCRdb, only in-frame clones are kept and a portion is missing. Found here are some 200,000 clones, around 84% of them singletons; the top ten hold 13% to 15%. The specimen was peripheral blood. These TCRs come from a man aged 25 to 45 with active or convalescent COVID-19. The CDR3 runs from the conserved cysteine through the conserved F or W. A D gene is named only where the DNA matches it firmly. Some rows have no size entry. The others give once, few or many, or a class for an expanded clone.

D: -; V: TRBV5-6; size: -; J: TRBJ2-1; CDR3: CASSLPLGEQFF; DNA: TGTGCCAGCAGCTTGCCCCTCGGGGAGCAGTTCTTC
D: -; V: TRBV19; size: -; J: TRBJ2-7; CDR3: CASTGSSYEQYF; DNA: TGTGCCAGTACAGGCAGCTCCTACGAGCAGTACTTC
D: TRBD1; V: TRBV24-1; size: -; J: TRBJ2-2; CDR3: CATSDRRLDRVELGGELFF; DNA: TGTGCCACCAGTGATCGGAGGTTGGACAGGGTGGAACTGGGCGGGGAGCTGTTTTTT
D: -; V: TRBV5-1; size: -; J: TRBJ2-7; CDR3: CASSLARGASYEQYF; DNA: TGCGCCAGCAGCTTGGCCCGCGGGGCCTCCTACGAGCAGTACTTC
D: TRBD2; V: TRBV19; size: -; J: TRBJ2-1; CDR3: CASSKPSGLYNEQFF; DNA: TGTGCCAGTAGTAAGCCTAGCGGGTTATACAATGAGCAGTTCTTC
D: -; V: TRBV12-3/TRBV12-4; size: -; J: TRBJ1-4; CDR3: CASSLIQGEKLFF; DNA: TGTGCCAGCAGTTTAATACAGGGAGAAAAACTGTTTTTT
D: -; V: TRBV11-3; size: -; J: TRBJ2-5; CDR3: CASSLDWRGAETQYF; DNA: TGTGCCAGCAGCTTAGATTGGCGGGGTGCGGAGACCCAGTACTTC
D: -; V: TRBV30; size: -; J: TRBJ1-2; CDR3: CAWSRVGYGYTF; DNA: TGTGCCTGGAGTCGCGTCGGTTATGGCTACACCTTC
D: -; V: TRBV6-2/TRBV6-3; size: -; J: TRBJ1-1; CDR3: CASSYSRRYSAGTEAFF; DNA: TGTGCCAGCAGTTACTCGCGAAGATACAGTGCCGGCACTGAAGCTTTCTTT
D: TRBD2; V: TRBV7-9; size: once; J: TRBJ2-3; CDR3: CASSLTYSGGDADTQYF; DNA: TGTGCCAGCAGCTTAACCTATAGCGGGGGGGACGCAGATACGCAGTATTTT
D: TRBD1; V: TRBV5-4; size: few; J: TRBJ2-3; CDR3: CASSLWTGGTDTQYF; DNA: TGTGCCAGCAGCCTGTGGACAGGGGGAACAGATACGCAGTATTTT
D: -; V: TRBV2; size: -; J: TRBJ1-5; CDR3: CASTESVFNQPQHF; DNA: TGTGCCAGCACTGAATCGGTTTTCAATCAGCCCCAGCATTTT
D: -; V: TRBV5-1; size: -; J: TRBJ1-5; CDR3: CASSLGVQGNQPQHF; DNA: TGCGCCAGCAGCTTGGGAGTCCAGGGAAATCAGCCCCAGCATTTT
D: TRBD1; V: TRBV27; size: -; J: TRBJ1-1; CDR3: CASSSGQGNTEAFF; DNA: TGTGCCAGCAGTTCCGGACAGGGGAACACTGAAGCTTTCTTT
D: -; V: TRBV6-5; size: -; J: TRBJ1-6; CDR3: CASSYGSSYNSPLHF; DNA: TGTGCCAGCAGTTACGGGAGCTCCTATAATTCACCCCTCCACTTT
D: -; V: TRBV15; size: -; J: TRBJ2-1; CDR3: CATSRTDYNEQFF; DNA: TGTGCCACCAGCAGGACAGATTACAATGAGCAGTTCTTC
D: -; V: TRBV19; size: -; J: TRBJ1-3; CDR3: CASSIDRSSGNTIYF; DNA: TGTGCCAGTAGTATTGACAGGAGCTCTGGAAACACCATATATTTT
D: -; V: TRBV15; size: -; J: TRBJ2-5; CDR3: CATSPGGLARETQYF; DNA: TGTGCCACCAGCCCCGGGGGGCTAGCGAGGGAGACCCAGTACTTC
D: TRBD1; V: TRBV18; size: -; J: TRBJ1-2; CDR3: CASSPDGTGGNGYTF; DNA: TGTGCCAGCTCACCCGATGGGACAGGGGGCAATGGCTACACCTTC
D: -; V: TRBV6-1; size: -; J: TRBJ1-2; CDR3: CASSETKDGYTF; DNA: TGTGCCAGCAGTGAGACTAAAGATGGCTACACCTTC
D: -; V: TRBV27; size: -; J: TRBJ1-2; CDR3: CASREVTVGAGGYTF; DNA: TGTGCCAGCAGAGAAGTTACAGTGGGGGCTGGTGGCTACACCTTC
D: -; V: TRBV6-5; size: -; J: TRBJ1-1; CDR3: CASSYSTVNTEAFF; DNA: TGTGCCAGCAGTTATTCTACAGTGAACACTGAAGCTTTCTTT
D: -; V: TRBV6-2/TRBV6-3; size: -; J: TRBJ2-7; CDR3: CASSYSIGGGEYEQYF; DNA: TGTGCCAGCAGTTACTCGATTGGCGGAGGAGAGTACGAGCAGTACTTC
D: -; V: TRBV19; size: -; J: TRBJ2-1; CDR3: CASSTPETRTQFF; DNA: TGTGCCAGTAGTACCCCTGAGACAAGAACGCAGTTCTTC
D: TRBD1; V: TRBV20-1; size: -; J: TRBJ1-2; CDR3: CSASWGQGKGYTF; DNA: TGCAGTGCTAGTTGGGGACAGGGCAAGGGCTACACCTTC
D: -; V: TRBV5-1; size: -; J: TRBJ1-2; CDR3: CASTKLPGNYGYTF; DNA: TGCGCCAGCACCAAGCTACCTGGTAACTATGGCTACACCTTC
D: -; V: TRBV6-5; size: -; J: TRBJ1-2; CDR3: CASSFGAGRYGYTF; DNA: TGTGCCAGCAGTTTCGGCGCAGGGAGGTACGGCTACACCTTC
D: -; V: TRBV29-1; size: few; J: TRBJ1-1; CDR3: CSVAGLELNTEAFF; DNA: TGCAGCGTTGCGGGACTGGAGTTGAACACTGAAGCTTTCTTT
D: TRBD1; V: TRBV7-2; size: -; J: TRBJ1-1; CDR3: CATEMVGGVNTEAFF; DNA: TGTGCCACCGAGATGGTAGGGGGCGTGAACACTGAAGCTTTCTTT
D: -; V: TRBV7-3; size: once; J: TRBJ1-2; CDR3: CASSLIPEEGGYTF; DNA: TGTGCCAGCAGCTTAATCCCCGAGGAAGGAGGCTACACCTTC
D: -; V: TRBV6-1; size: -; J: TRBJ1-1; CDR3: CASSEGRREPTEAFF; DNA: TGTGCCAGCAGTGAGGGGAGGAGGGAACCCACTGAAGCTTTCTTT
D: -; V: TRBV2; size: -; J: TRBJ1-1; CDR3: CASGHRITEAFF; DNA: TGTGCCAGCGGGCATCGGATCACTGAAGCTTTCTTT